This T cell receptor beta chain was captured in a study of cytomegalovirus exposure and HLA in healthy donors. Primers included in the PCR were 60 Vbeta and 13 Jbeta primers. Clones were read by immunoSEQ multiplex PCR, and TCRdb kept only the in-frame ones, dropping some. The sample shows over 150,000 clones, around 85% of them seen only once. As regards this clone: What it recognizes is unknown.

Study-wide results and limits: A later analysis linked a missense variant in DCLRE1C to the trimming of TCR beta V and J genes. Most of the TCR beta V segments (in an earlier analysis) were productive either about 87% or about 30% of the time. TCR beta sequences numbering 15,000 to 20,000 were associated with HLA alleles at 0.05 false discovery rate in a later analysis.

CDR3 size: 18 residues. Per germline, CDR1 MDHEN and CDR2 SYDVKM. The ends lost 5 bases at V and 0 bases at J; junction bases unmatched: 13. The sample was PBMCs. The chain couples TRBV28 to TRBJ1-3; 7 bases are shared with TRBD1. The receptor's source is a boy between 2 and 10 years old in good health and CMV-seronegative. Here the CDR3 reads CASSPGDHRGNSGNTIYF. In DNA form, the CDR3 reads TGTGCCAGCAGTCCTGGGGACCACAGGGGCAACTCTGGAAACACCATATATTTT.